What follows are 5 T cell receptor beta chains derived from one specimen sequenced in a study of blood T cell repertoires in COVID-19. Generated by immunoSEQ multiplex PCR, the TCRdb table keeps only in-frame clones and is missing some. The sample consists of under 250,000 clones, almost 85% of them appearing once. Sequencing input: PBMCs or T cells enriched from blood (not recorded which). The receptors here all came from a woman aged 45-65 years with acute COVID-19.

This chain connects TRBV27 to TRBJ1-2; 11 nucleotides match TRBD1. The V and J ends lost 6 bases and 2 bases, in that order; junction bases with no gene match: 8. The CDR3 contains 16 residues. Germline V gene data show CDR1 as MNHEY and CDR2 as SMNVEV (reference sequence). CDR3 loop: CASSPRTGGGNYGYTF. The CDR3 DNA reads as TGTGCCAGCAGCCCTCGGACAGGGGGCGGCAACTATGGCTACACCTTC.

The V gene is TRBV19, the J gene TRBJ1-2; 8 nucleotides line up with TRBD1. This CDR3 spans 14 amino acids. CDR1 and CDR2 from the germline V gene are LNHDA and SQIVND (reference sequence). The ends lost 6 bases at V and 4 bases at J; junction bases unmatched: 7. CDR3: CASSDRGEGYGYTF. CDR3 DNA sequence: TGTGCCAGTAGCGACAGGGGCGAGGGCTATGGCTACACCTTC.

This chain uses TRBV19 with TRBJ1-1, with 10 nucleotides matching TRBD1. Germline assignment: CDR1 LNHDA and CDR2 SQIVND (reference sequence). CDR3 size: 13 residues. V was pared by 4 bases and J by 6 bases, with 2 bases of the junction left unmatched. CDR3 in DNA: TGTGCCAGTAGTAGACAGGGGGCCTCTGAAGCTTTCTTT. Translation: CASSRQGASEAFF.

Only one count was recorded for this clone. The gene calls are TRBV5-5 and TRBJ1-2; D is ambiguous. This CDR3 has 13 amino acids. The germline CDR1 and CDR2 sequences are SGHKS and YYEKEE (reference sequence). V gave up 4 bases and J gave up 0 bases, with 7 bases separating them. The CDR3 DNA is TGTGCCAGCAGCCCCACAGCTAACTATGGCTACACCTTC. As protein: CASSPTANYGYTF. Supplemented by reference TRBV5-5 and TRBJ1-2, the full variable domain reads DAGVTQSPTHLIKTRGQQVTLRCSPISGHKSVSWYQQVLGQGPQFIFQYYEKEERGRGNFPDRFSARQFPNYSSELNVNALLLGDSALYLCASSPTANYGYTFGSGTRLTVV.

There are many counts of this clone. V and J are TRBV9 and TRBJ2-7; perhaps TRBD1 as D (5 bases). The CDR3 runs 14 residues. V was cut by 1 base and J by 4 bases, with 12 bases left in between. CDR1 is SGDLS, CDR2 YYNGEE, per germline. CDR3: CASSVLDNAYEQYF. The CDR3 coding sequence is TGTGCCAGCAGCGTACTGGACAATGCATACGAGCAGTACTTC. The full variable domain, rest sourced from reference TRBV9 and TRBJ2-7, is DSGVTQTPKHLITATGQRVTLRCSPRSGDLSVYWYQQSLDQGLQFLIQYYNGEERAKGNILERFSAQQFPDLHSELNLSSLELGDSALYFCASSVLDNAYEQYFGPGTRLTVT.